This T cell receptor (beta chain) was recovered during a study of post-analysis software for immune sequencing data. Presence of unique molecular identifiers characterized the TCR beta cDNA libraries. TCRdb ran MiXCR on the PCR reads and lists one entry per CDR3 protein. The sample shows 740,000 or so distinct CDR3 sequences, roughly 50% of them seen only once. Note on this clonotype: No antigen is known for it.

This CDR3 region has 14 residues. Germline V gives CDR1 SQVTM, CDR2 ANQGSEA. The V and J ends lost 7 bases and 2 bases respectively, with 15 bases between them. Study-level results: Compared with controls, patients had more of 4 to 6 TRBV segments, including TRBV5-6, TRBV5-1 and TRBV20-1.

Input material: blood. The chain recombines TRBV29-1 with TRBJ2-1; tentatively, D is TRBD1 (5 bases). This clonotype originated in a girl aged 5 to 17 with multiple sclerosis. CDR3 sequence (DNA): TGCAGCGCCTCTGGCAGGGTTACCTACAATGAGCAGTTCTTC. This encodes CSASGRVTYNEQFF.